The 17 T cell receptor beta chains listed next were all sequenced from one sample in a study of OX40 agonist ivuxolimab in advanced cancers. Produced via immunoSEQ multiplex PCR; TCRdb's table is partial and in-frame only. The sample has approximately 69,000 clones; about three quarters are singletons. Sequencing used CD4+ or CD8+ T cells sorted from blood, obtained in a trial of the OX40 agonist ivuxolimab. Every receptor here comes from an adult with an advanced solid tumor such as melanoma, head and neck, liver or kidney cancer.

This chain links TRBV18 with TRBJ2-1, with a tentative D call TRBD2 (6 bases). V gave up 2 bases and J gave up 0 bases, with 11 bases separating them. This CDR3 contains 16 residues. Germline loops: CDR1 KGHSH, CDR2 LQKENI. This chain's CDR3 is CASSPTSLLSYNEQFF. CDR3 nucleotide sequence: TGTGCCAGCTCACCAACTAGCCTGCTCTCCTACAATGAGCAGTTCTTC. Full variable domain (rest looked up from reference TRBV18 and TRBJ2-1): NAGVMQNPRHLVRRRGQEARLRCSPMKGHSHVYWYRQLPEEGLKFMVYLQKENIIDESGMPKERFSAEFPKEGPSILRIQQVVRGDSAAYFCASSPTSLLSYNEQFFGPGTRLTVL.

V is TRBV6-5 and J is TRBJ2-7; D ambiguous. Germline lookup yields CDR1 MNHEY and CDR2 SVGAGI. CDR3 length equals 15 residues. The V end lost 2 bases, the J end lost 1 base, and 12 bases lay between the germline ends. CDR3 sequence (DNA): TGTGCCAGCAGTTACGGGTTACATGGATCCTACGAGCAGTACTTC. The encoded protein is CASSYGLHGSYEQYF.

The rearrangement uses TRBV7-5 and TRBJ2-7; TRBD2, the table's D call, was not compared with the DNA. TRBV7-5 is a pseudogene. The length of the CDR3 is 19 residues. As DNA, the CDR3 is TGTGTCAGAAGCCAATACGGGCAGCGGGAGGGCCTGGGAATCTACGAGCAGTACTTC. The encoded protein is CVRSQYGQREGLGIYEQYF.

The chain employs TRBV5-4 and TRBJ1-1; no firm D call. The V end lost 4 bases, the J end lost 1 base, and 11 bases lay between the germline ends. The CDR3 extends over 14 amino acids. Per germline, CDR1 SGHNT and CDR2 YYREEE (reference sequence). For the CDR3, the DNA is TGTGCCAGCAGCCGCTCGGGCGGGAACACTGAAGCTTTCTTT. It codes for CASSRSGGNTEAFF.

The V and J genes are TRBV7-2 and TRBJ1-6; the match to TRBD1 covers 7 bases. With 5 bases clipped from V and 4 bases from J, the junction kept 2 bases outside the gene matches. The germline CDR1 and CDR2 sequences are SGHTA and FQGNSA. The CDR3 sequence is 14 residues long. CDR3 region: CASSRQGYNSPLHF. The CDR3 DNA is TGTGCCAGCAGCCGACAGGGATATAATTCACCCCTCCACTTT.

The chain uses TRBV6-1 and TRBJ1-2, with D unresolved. The CDR3 extends over 14 amino acids. Germline V lookup: CDR1 MNHNS, CDR2 SASEGT. Trimming removed 4 bases from V and 6 bases from J, with 15 bases in between. This CDR3 is CASSVPPWSNGYTF. CDR3 nucleotides: TGTGCCAGCAGTGTCCCGCCTTGGAGCAATGGCTACACCTTC.

The gene calls are TRBV9 and TRBJ2-1; 7 bases align to TRBD1. Germline-derived CDR1 and CDR2 are SGDLS and YYNGEE. The CDR3 has 14 residues. V shed 3 bases and J 4 bases; nucleotides not matched to a gene: 4. CDR3 bases: TGTGCCAGCAGCGCGACGGGACAGTACAATGAGCAGTTCTTC. Residues: CASSATGQYNEQFF.

The rearrangement uses TRBV19 and TRBJ2-7, with 7 bases lining up with TRBD1. The CDR3 is 15 amino acids. V lost 6 bases and J lost 1; bases outside the gene matches: 9. CDR1 and CDR2 (germline): LNHDA, SQIVND (reference sequence). The chain's CDR3 is CASSLDRDLSYEQYF. CDR3 nucleotide sequence: TGTGCCAGTAGCCTTGACAGGGATTTGTCCTACGAGCAGTACTTC.

This clone appeared once. This sequence joins TRBV5-1 and TRBJ1-6; D is perhaps TRBD1 (5 bases). V shed 4 bases and J shed 6 bases, with 11 bases lying between them. CDR3 length: 14 residues. Germline loops: CDR1 SGHRS, CDR2 YFSETQ. The DNA of the CDR3 is TGCGCCAGCAGCCCACCAGGGACTAATTCACCCCTCCACTTT. Its protein is CASSPPGTNSPLHF.

This clone has only a few counts. J is TRBJ2-7 and V is TRBV28; 8 bases align to TRBD1. There are 14 residues in the CDR3. The germline gives CDR1 MDHEN, CDR2 SYDVKM. V dropped 7 bases and J dropped 5; count of bases not matched to a gene: 10. CDR3 amino acids: CASTPSQGAHEQYF. In DNA form, the CDR3 reads TGTGCCAGCACCCCGAGCCAGGGGGCCCACGAGCAGTACTTC.

This chain links TRBV28 with TRBJ2-7; 9 positions match TRBD1. The germline gives CDR1 MDHEN, CDR2 SYDVKM. J lost 6 bases, V lost 6 bases, and 6 bases had no gene match. The CDR3 totals 13 residues. The CDR3 spells CASSTDRGSEQYF. The CDR3 DNA follows: TGTGCCAGCAGCACGGACAGGGGCTCCGAGCAGTACTTC.

The chain combines TRBV28 with TRBJ1-1; D is possibly TRBD1 (6 bases). V was pared by 3 bases and J by 0 bases, with 8 bases between. The germline CDR1 and CDR2 sequences are MDHEN and SYDVKM. There are 14 residues in the CDR3. The CDR3 reads CASSFGGLNTEAFF. In DNA, the CDR3 is TGTGCCAGCAGTTTCGGGGGGCTGAACACTGAAGCTTTCTTT.

The chain carries TRBV19 and TRBJ2-3, with TRBD2 identical over 8 bases. Germline V CDR1 and CDR2: LNHDA, SQIVND (reference sequence). The CDR3 runs 13 residues. The V and J ends lost 4 bases and 5 bases, in that order; junction bases with no gene match: 2. Here the CDR3 DNA reads TGTGCCAGTAGTACCACTAGCGGAGATACGCAGTATTTT. Its protein product is CASSTTSGDTQYF.

CDR3 nucleotides: TGCGCCAGCAGCAGTAGCGAAGCCAAAAACATTCAGTACTTC. This gives the protein CASSSSEAKNIQYF. This sequence joins TRBV5-1 and TRBJ2-4; D might be TRBD2 (5 bases). The CDR3 has 14 amino acids. V lost 4 bases and J lost 0, with 8 bases in between. The germline gives CDR1 SGHRS, CDR2 YFSETQ. Variable domain in full (rest from reference TRBV5-1 and TRBJ2-4): KAGVTQTPRYLIKTRGQQVTLSCSPISGHRSVSWYQQTPGQGLQFLFEYFSETQRNKGNFPGRFSGRQFSNSRSEMNVSTLELGDSALYLCASSSSEAKNIQYFGAGTRLSVL.

This chain connects TRBV7-9 to TRBJ1-5; TRBD1 is a possible D gene (5 bases). Per the germline V gene, CDR1 is SEHNR and CDR2 is FQNEAQ (reference sequence). Trimming took 5 bases from V and 4 from J, leaving 15 bases between them. The CDR3 consists of 15 residues. The CDR3 loop reads CASSSWDGENQPQHF. In DNA form, the CDR3 reads TGTGCCAGCAGCAGCTGGGACGGAGAGAATCAGCCCCAGCATTTT.

This chain uses TRBV5-4 with TRBJ1-1; D gene uncertain. Deletions cut 4 bases from V and 10 bases from J, with 14 bases between. Germline loops: CDR1 SGHNT, CDR2 YYREEE (reference sequence). This CDR3 comprises 12 residues. CDR3 in amino acids: CASSPPGLRAFF. CDR3 in DNA: TGTGCCAGCAGCCCCCCCGGGTTGAGAGCTTTCTTT.

This clone was seen a few times. The J gene is TRBJ2-7, the V gene TRBV5-1; the D gene is possibly TRBD2 (6 bases). CDR1 is SGHRS and CDR2 is YFSETQ in the germline V gene. V lost 0 bases, J lost 0 bases, and 13 bases lay in between. The CDR3 loop spans 16 amino acids. The CDR3 spells CASSLGGGTLSYEQYF. In DNA form, the CDR3 reads TGCGCCAGCAGCTTGGGTGGCGGGACCCTCTCCTACGAGCAGTACTTC. Looking up the rest from reference TRBV5-1 and TRBJ2-7 gives the full variable domain: KAGVTQTPRYLIKTRGQQVTLSCSPISGHRSVSWYQQTPGQGLQFLFEYFSETQRNKGNFPGRFSGRQFSNSRSEMNVSTLELGDSALYLCASSLGGGTLSYEQYFGPGTRLTVT.